This section outlines one TCR beta chain sequence together with its context. This clonotype was seen more than once but under ten times. It has no known antigen specificity. The record has no base qualities; no much larger clone is one base away. To prepare the library, RT-PCR was applied. The sample was run on an Illumina HiSeq 2500. TCRdb took the public reads, trimmed them with fastp at Q25, ran MiXCR for clone calling and kept in-frame beta chains. A single entry per CDR3 protein holds the most common genes and DNA from its merged rows. The sample profile shows roughly 2,200 distinct CDR3 sequences; 8% to 10% of them were found once. Approximately 5.6% of the sample rests with the top ten. These data belong to a study of yellow fever vaccine responses in identical twins (dated by TCRdb to the late 2010s). Turning to the overall study: In the study, vaccine-responding T cell clones were precisely tracked in identical twins.

What the authors observed across the whole study: According to the authors, the vaccine-induced T cell response in identical twins seemed to be partly convergent and partly specific to each individual.

The trim is 0 bases for V and 13 bases for J, with a gap of 7 bases between the germline ends. The germline V gene specifies SNHLY as CDR1 and FYNNEI as CDR2. There are 11 amino acids in the CDR3, from cysteine to phenylalanine inclusive. CDR3 DNA only is kept here, 33 bases in frame from base 1. The material sequenced was T cells from blood (PBMCs), unsorted or a sorted subset (not recorded which), taken 2 years after vaccination. The sequence is built from TRBV2 and TRBJ2-4, with no confident D gene call. This TCR derives from a woman between 18 and 29 years old who received the yellow fever vaccine. Donor details come from another sample of the same person, matched by shared clones. The bases read TGTGCCAGCAGTGAAGCGGCCGACCAGTACTTC. The encoded protein is CASSEAADQYF.